This T cell receptor (beta chain) is drawn from a study of shared T cell receptors in the human thymus. Produced via immunoSEQ multiplex PCR; TCRdb's table is partial and in-frame only. The data show around 730,000 clones, around 85% seen once. CDR3 length: 19 residues. V dropped 0 bases and J dropped 2; count of bases not matched to a gene: 10. The V gene's germline CDR1 is MGHRA and CDR2 YSYEKL. Separately, the same data were catalogued under a study of human thymus T cells. From that study: Corrective cardiac operations yielded the resected thymus tissue.

The material sequenced was thymocytes. The J gene is TRBJ2-1, the V gene TRBV4-1, with 10 bases identical to TRBD2. The sequence was obtained from a girl in the first two years of life with a congenital heart defect. The CDR3 reads CASSQDTTSGTPTYNEQFF. The CDR3 DNA sequence: TGCGCCAGCAGCCAAGATACCACTAGCGGGACTCCCACCTACAATGAGCAGTTCTTC.